This is a list of T cell receptor beta chains from one sample in a study of blood T cell repertoires in COVID-19. The method was immunoSEQ multiplex PCR; TCRdb's version includes in-frame clones alone and lacks a portion of them. The table has over 60,000 clones, just under 80% seen once; the top ten hold around 9.6%. Sequencing was done on a sample of peripheral blood. The receptors come from a human donor in a cohort sampled during active COVID-19. The CDR3 runs from the conserved cysteine through the conserved F or W. The D gene is left open where the match is weak. Clone size, where shown, is once, few, many, or a class for clones that have expanded.

V: TRBV9; size: NA; D: NA; J: TRBJ2-5; DNA: TGTGCCAGCAGCGTAGGTGGGTGGGAGAGCCAAGAGACCCAGTACTTC; CDR3: CASSVGGWESQETQYF
V: TRBV18; size: NA; D: NA; J: TRBJ1-1; DNA: TGTGCCAGCTCACCAGCTGCCGTCGGGGGGGGGAACACTGAAGCTTTCTTT; CDR3: CASSPAAVGGGNTEAFF
V: TRBV5-8; size: NA; D: NA; J: TRBJ1-6; DNA: TGTGCCAGCAGCTTGCGGACAGCTATAAATTCACCCCTCCACTTT; CDR3: CASSLRTAINSPLHF
V: TRBV6-5; size: NA; D: TRBD1; J: TRBJ2-2; DNA: TGTGCCAGCAGACCCGGGACAGGGGAGACCGGGGAGCTGTTTTTT; CDR3: CASRPGTGETGELFF
V: TRBV5-1; size: many; D: TRBD1; J: TRBJ2-7; DNA: TGCGCCAGCAGCTTCCGGACAGGGGACCACGAGCAGTACTTC; CDR3: CASSFRTGDHEQYF
V: TRBV5-4; size: NA; D: NA; J: TRBJ2-2; DNA: TGTGCCAGCAGCTTGTTGTTGGACAGCCGGAACACCGGGGAGCTGTTTTTT; CDR3: CASSLLLDSRNTGELFF
V: TRBV19; size: NA; D: TRBD1; J: TRBJ1-4; DNA: TGTGCCAGTAGCCCCCGGACAGGGTCCGGTGAAAAACTGTTTTTT; CDR3: CASSPRTGSGEKLFF
V: TRBV4-3; size: NA; D: NA; J: TRBJ1-6; DNA: TGCGCCAGCAGCCAGCAAGGGGGGAGGGTAGTTTCACCCCTCCACTTT; CDR3: CASSQQGGRVVSPLHF
V: TRBV4-3; size: NA; D: NA; J: TRBJ2-7; DNA: TGCGCCAGCAGCCAGAGCGTTACCTACGAGCAGTACTTC; CDR3: CASSQSVTYEQYF
V: TRBV5-8; size: once; D: TRBD2; J: TRBJ2-5; DNA: TGTGCCAGCAACACAGGGTCTAGCGGGAGTATGGAGACCCAGTACTTC; CDR3: CASNTGSSGSMETQYF
V: TRBV28; size: NA; D: NA; J: TRBJ2-6; DNA: TGTGCCAGCAGCCCGATCAGGGCCGCAAGCTCTGGGGCCAACGTCCTGACTTTC; CDR3: CASSPIRAASSGANVLTF
V: TRBV7-6; size: NA; D: NA; J: TRBJ1-3; DNA: TGTGCCAGCAGCTTAGCGCTGCAGGGTAACACCATATATTTT; CDR3: CASSLALQGNTIYF
V: TRBV11-2; size: NA; D: TRBD2; J: TRBJ2-6; DNA: TGTGCCAGCAGCTGGGGGGGTGCTGGGGCCAACGTCCTGACTTTC; CDR3: CASSWGGAGANVLTF
V: TRBV20-1; size: NA; D: TRBD2; J: TRBJ2-1; DNA: TGCAGTGCTAGTTTCGGGAGGTTAACCTACAATGAGCAGTTCTTC; CDR3: CSASFGRLTYNEQFF
V: TRBV7-7; size: NA; D: TRBD1; J: TRBJ2-7; DNA: TGTGCTAGCAGCCCTGGACAGGGCTACGAGCAGTACTTC; CDR3: CASSPGQGYEQYF
V: TRBV2; size: NA; D: NA; J: TRBJ1-5; DNA: TGTGCCAGCAGTGAAAGCCAGGACTTCAATCAGCCCCAGCATTTT; CDR3: CASSESQDFNQPQHF
V: TRBV6-5; size: NA; D: NA; J: TRBJ1-2; DNA: TGTGCCAGCACGGCGGAGGGTCGGAACTATGGCTACACCTTC; CDR3: CASTAEGRNYGYTF
V: TRBV20-1; size: NA; D: NA; J: TRBJ1-5; DNA: TGCAGTGCTAGTTACAGGGTGGGCAATCAGCCCCAGCATTTT; CDR3: CSASYRVGNQPQHF
V: TRBV19; size: NA; D: NA; J: TRBJ2-1; DNA: TGTGCCAGTAGTACAACCACTCGTCGGTTAAACTACAATGAGCAGTTCTTC; CDR3: CASSTTTRRLNYNEQFF
V: TRBV5-1; size: NA; D: TRBD1; J: TRBJ1-4; DNA: TGCGCCAGCAGCTTCGGGACAGGGGATGAAAAACTGTTTTTT; CDR3: CASSFGTGDEKLFF
V: TRBV6-5; size: many; D: TRBD1; J: TRBJ1-4; DNA: TGTGCCAGCAGTTACATCCAGGGGGCAACTAATGAAAAACTGTTTTTT; CDR3: CASSYIQGATNEKLFF
V: TRBV6-2/TRBV6-3; size: NA; D: NA; J: TRBJ1-2; DNA: TGTGCCAGCAGTTTGAGGGTTTCTGGCTACACCTTC; CDR3: CASSLRVSGYTF
V: TRBV18; size: NA; D: NA; J: TRBJ2-5; DNA: TGTGCCAGCTCACCGACTATGGAGACCCAGTACTTC; CDR3: CASSPTMETQYF
V: TRBV5-5; size: few; D: TRBD1; J: TRBJ2-7; DNA: TGTGCCAGCAGCTATCAAGGGGGCATTACCTACGAGCAGTACTTC; CDR3: CASSYQGGITYEQYF
V: TRBV2; size: few; D: NA; J: TRBJ2-6; DNA: TGTGCCAGCAGTGAAACGGGAGCGGGTGGGGCCAACGTCCTGACTTTC; CDR3: CASSETGAGGANVLTF